This is a list of T cell receptor beta chains from one sample in a study of cytomegalovirus exposure and HLA in healthy donors. Sequencing was performed with immunoSEQ multiplex PCR; in TCRdb, only in-frame clones are kept and a portion is missing. The sample contains around 120,000 clones, less than 20% of which appear only once. Source material: PBMCs. The receptors were sampled from a woman younger than 30 in good health and CMV-seronegative. Both conserved end residues are part of each CDR3. A D gene is named only where the DNA matches it firmly. Clone size appears in some rows only: once, few, many, or a class for an expanded clone.

v_call,j_call,d_call,clone_size,cdr3_nt,cdr3_aa
TRBV7-3,TRBJ2-1,TRBD2,many,TGTGCCAGCAGCGCCAGCTGGGCGGGGGTCGGGAATGAGCAGTTCTTC,CASSASWAGVGNEQFF
TRBV6-5,TRBJ2-7,TRBD1,few,TGTGCCAGCAGCCCCGAGGGGGCCCTTGGCGAGCAGTACTTC,CASSPEGALGEQYF
TRBV4-2,TRBJ2-3,-,-,TGTGCCAGCAGCCAAGATCCCCGGGATACGCAGTATTTT,CASSQDPRDTQYF
TRBV19,TRBJ2-1,TRBD1,few,TGTGCCAGTAGAGGGACAGGTAACTACAATGAGCAGTTCTTC,CASRGTGNYNEQFF
TRBV9,TRBJ2-1,TRBD1,few,TGTGCCAGCAGCGTAGGGGGCCTCGGGACAGGGCCCAACAATGAGCAGTTCTTC,CASSVGGLGTGPNNEQFF
TRBV7-9,TRBJ1-1,-,-,TGTGCCAGCAGCTTAACGACAGCGAACACTGAAGCTTTCTTT,CASSLTTANTEAFF
TRBV7-9,TRBJ2-1,-,-,TGTGCCAGCAGCCCTCCGGGAAGGGTACCCTACAATGAGCAGTTCTTC,CASSPPGRVPYNEQFF
TRBV10-2,TRBJ2-6,-,few,TGCGCCAGCAGTGAGCAGGGGTCCACCTTCTCTGGGGCCAACGTCCTGACTTTC,CASSEQGSTFSGANVLTF
TRBV7-3,TRBJ1-2,TRBD1,-,TGTGCCAGCAGCCCCGGACAGGGGGCGAACTATGGCTACACCTTC,CASSPGQGANYGYTF
TRBV30,TRBJ1-1,TRBD1,-,TGTGCCTGGAGTGTAAAGGGGGCAAGTGAAGCTTTCTTT,CAWSVKGASEAFF
TRBV7-6,TRBJ2-7,-,-,TGTGCCAGCAGCTTAGCCGAGGCCGCCGGGGAGCAGTACTTC,CASSLAEAAGEQYF
TRBV19,TRBJ2-2,TRBD2,-,TGTGCCAGTAGTCCGCGGACTAGCGGGAGTAGCGGGGAGCTGTTTTTT,CASSPRTSGSSGELFF
TRBV27,TRBJ2-1,-,-,TGTGCCAGCAGCTACGATAGCGGAGCTTACAATGAGCAGTTCTTC,CASSYDSGAYNEQFF
TRBV15,TRBJ1-3,TRBD1,few,TGTGCCACCAGCATACAGGGGGTTGACACCATATATTTT,CATSIQGVDTIYF
TRBV18,TRBJ2-5,-,few,TGTGCCAGCTCGCCGGCTGGGACTGGAGAGACCCAGTACTTC,CASSPAGTGETQYF
TRBV19,TRBJ2-2,TRBD2,few,TGTGCCAGTAGTATAGCAGGGACTAGCGCCGGCGGGGAGCTGTTTTTT,CASSIAGTSAGGELFF
TRBV10-1,TRBJ2-1,TRBD1,few,TGCGCCAGCACCACCGGGACAGGAGTCGACAATGAGCAGTTCTTC,CASTTGTGVDNEQFF
TRBV9,TRBJ2-1,-,-,TGTGCCAGCAGCGTAGTTGCAGGGGAGCAGTTCTTC,CASSVVAGEQFF
TRBV30,TRBJ1-1,TRBD1,-,TGTGCCTGGAGTGTACTTGACAGGGAGGCTGAAGCTTTCTTT,CAWSVLDREAEAFF
TRBV9,TRBJ2-3,-,few,TGTGCCAGCAGCGTCGAGGGCTATTCCACAGATACGCAGTATTTT,CASSVEGYSTDTQYF
TRBV9,TRBJ1-1,-,-,TGTGCCAGCAGCCCTAGCTGGGGGAACACTGAAGCTTTCTTT,CASSPSWGNTEAFF
TRBV7-3,TRBJ2-1,-,few,TGTGCCAGCAGCTTAAGGGGCTTCCAATCTGGGTACAATGAGCAGTTCTTC,CASSLRGFQSGYNEQFF
TRBV27,TRBJ2-7,TRBD1,few,TGTGCCAGCAGAGGAGACAGGGGGGTGCTCTACGAGCAGTACTTC,CASRGDRGVLYEQYF
TRBV10-1,TRBJ2-1,TRBD2,few,TGCGCCAGCAGCCCGGGACTAGCGGGAGGGGACAATGAGCAGTTCTTC,CASSPGLAGGDNEQFF
TRBV6-1,TRBJ2-3,TRBD2,-,TGTGCCAGCAGTGATGGTGGGAGGGGAGATACGCAGTATTTT,CASSDGGRGDTQYF
TRBV7-6,TRBJ1-3,-,few,TGTGCCAGCAGCAGGAGCTCTGGAAACACCATATATTTT,CASSRSSGNTIYF
TRBV6-5,TRBJ2-7,-,-,TGTGCCAGCAGTGTATACAGGGATAACGAGCAGTACTTC,CASSVYRDNEQYF
TRBV30,TRBJ1-2,-,-,TGTGCCTGGAGCGTAGGGAGGGGCTATGGCTACACCTTC,CAWSVGRGYGYTF
TRBV6-5,TRBJ2-7,TRBD1,few,TGTGCCAGCTGGGTGGGCAGGGGGTACGAGCAGTACTTC,CASWVGRGYEQYF
TRBV6-1,TRBJ1-1,-,few,TGTGCCAGCGGGCCGACAGCGAGAGCTTTCTTT,CASGPTARAFF
TRBV30,TRBJ2-2,-,-,TGTGCCTGGAGTGTACAGGGCAGGGATACCGGGGAGCTGTTTTTT,CAWSVQGRDTGELFF
TRBV7-2,TRBJ2-7,-,few,TGTGCCAGCAGCACCAACAGGGCCGAGCAGTACTTC,CASSTNRAEQYF
TRBV7-9,TRBJ1-1,-,-,TGTGCCAGCAGTTCGAATTGGGGAGTAGAAGCTTTCTTT,CASSSNWGVEAFF